What follows describes a single T cell receptor (beta chain). Its antigen remains unknown. The data belong to a study of T cell responses to AZD1222 COVID-19 vaccine. Broader study findings: The sample set comprised mostly white British donors with more females, and clonal diversity was possibly underestimated. Spike-specific TCR depth and breadth grew after two AZD1222 doses.

Germline values: CDR1 SNHLY, CDR2 FYNNEI. The CDR3 runs to 13 residues. Trimming cost V 6 bases and J 4 bases; bases outside gene matches: 1. Profiling relied on immunoSEQ multiplex PCR, and the TCRdb table lists in-frame clones only, not all of them. The sample lists more than 80,000 clones; 80% to 95% were seen once. This clonotype was sampled from an adult who received the AZD1222 COVID-19 vaccine. The chain joins TRBV2 to TRBJ1-1, with TRBD1 matching 11 bases. This material consisted of peripheral blood, taken 28 days after the second AZD1222 dose. The chain's CDR3 is CASRGTGGTEAFF. The CDR3 nucleotides are TGTGCCAGCAGGGGGACAGGGGGCACTGAAGCTTTCTTT.